This TCR beta chain was recovered during a study of cytomegalovirus exposure and HLA in healthy donors. PCR involved 60 Vbeta and 13 Jbeta primers. The repertoire was sequenced with immunoSEQ multiplex PCR; TCRdb's copy has only in-frame clones and lacks some. The table has around 72,000 clones, around 64% seen once. This CDR3 is 18 amino acids long. J lost 1 base, V lost 5 bases, and 16 bases had no gene match. Germline V gene lookup returns CDR1 SGHNT and CDR2 YENEEA. This clone has a handful of counts. The V and J genes are TRBV11-3 and TRBJ1-1; TRBD1 matches at 7 bases. Material for sequencing was PBMCs. This receptor was obtained from a man in his forties or fifties in good health and CMV-seropositive. CDR3 sequence reads: CASSQEGDWGQQNTEAFF. The CDR3 DNA reads TGTGCCAGCAGCCAAGAGGGGGATTGGGGACAGCAGAACACTGAAGCTTTCTTT.